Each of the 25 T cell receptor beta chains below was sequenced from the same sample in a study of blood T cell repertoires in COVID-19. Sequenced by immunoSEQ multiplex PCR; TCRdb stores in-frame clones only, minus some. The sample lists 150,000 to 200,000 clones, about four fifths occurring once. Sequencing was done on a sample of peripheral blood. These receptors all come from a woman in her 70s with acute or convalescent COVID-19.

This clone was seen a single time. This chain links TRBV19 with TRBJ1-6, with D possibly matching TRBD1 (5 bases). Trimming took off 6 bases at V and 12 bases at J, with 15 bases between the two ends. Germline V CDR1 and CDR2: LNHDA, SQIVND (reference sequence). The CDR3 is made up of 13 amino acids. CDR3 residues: CASRKTDQRPLHF. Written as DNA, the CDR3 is TGTGCCAGTAGAAAGACAGACCAACGACCCCTCCACTTT.

The CDR3 DNA is TGCGTACGGGGAGGGCAGCCCCAGCATTTT. Encoded protein: CVRGGQPQHF. V and J are TRBV5-1 and TRBJ1-5; D is undetermined. CDR3 length: 10 residues. Germline V lookup: CDR1 SGHRS, CDR2 YFSETQ.

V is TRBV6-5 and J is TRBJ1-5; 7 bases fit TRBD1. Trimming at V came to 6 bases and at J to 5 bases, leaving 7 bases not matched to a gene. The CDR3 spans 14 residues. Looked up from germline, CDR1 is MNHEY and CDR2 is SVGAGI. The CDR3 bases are TGTGCCAGCAGCACCCGACAGGGTTATCAGCCCCAGCATTTT. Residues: CASSTRQGYQPQHF.

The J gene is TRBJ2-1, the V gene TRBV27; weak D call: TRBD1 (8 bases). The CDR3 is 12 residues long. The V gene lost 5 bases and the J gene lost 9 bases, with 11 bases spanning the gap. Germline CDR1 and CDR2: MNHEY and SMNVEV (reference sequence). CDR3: CASSSGTGEQFF. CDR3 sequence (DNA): TGTGCCAGCAGTAGCGGGACAGGTGAGCAGTTCTTC.

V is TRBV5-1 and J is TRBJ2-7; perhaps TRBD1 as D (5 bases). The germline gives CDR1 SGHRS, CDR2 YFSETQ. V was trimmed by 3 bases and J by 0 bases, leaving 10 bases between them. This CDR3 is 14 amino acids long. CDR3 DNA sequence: TGCGCCAGCAGCTCAGGGCCCAGCTCCTACGAGCAGTACTTC. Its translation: CASSSGPSSYEQYF. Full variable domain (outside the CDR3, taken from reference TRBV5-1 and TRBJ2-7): KAGVTQTPRYLIKTRGQQVTLSCSPISGHRSVSWYQQTPGQGLQFLFEYFSETQRNKGNFPGRFSGRQFSNSRSEMNVSTLELGDSALYLCASSSGPSSYEQYFGPGTRLTVT.

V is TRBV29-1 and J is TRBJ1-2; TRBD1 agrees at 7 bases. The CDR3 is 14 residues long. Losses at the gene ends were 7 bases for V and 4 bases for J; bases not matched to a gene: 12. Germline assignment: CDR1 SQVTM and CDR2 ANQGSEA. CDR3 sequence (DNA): TGCAGCGCCTACCAACAGGGGATGAGCTATGGCTACACCTTC. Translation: CSAYQQGMSYGYTF.

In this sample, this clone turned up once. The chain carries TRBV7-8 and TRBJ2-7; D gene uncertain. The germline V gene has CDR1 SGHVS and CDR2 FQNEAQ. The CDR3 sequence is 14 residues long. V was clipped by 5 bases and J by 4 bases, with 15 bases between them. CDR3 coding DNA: TGTGCCAGCAGCCAGCTGCCCCCCTTTTACGAGCAGTACTTC. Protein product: CASSQLPPFYEQYF.

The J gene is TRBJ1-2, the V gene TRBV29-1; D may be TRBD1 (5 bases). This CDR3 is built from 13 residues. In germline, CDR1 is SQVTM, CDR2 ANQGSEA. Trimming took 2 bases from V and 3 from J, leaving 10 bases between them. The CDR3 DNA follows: TGCAGCGTTGAAAAGTGGGGCGACTATGGCTACACCTTC. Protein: CSVEKWGDYGYTF.

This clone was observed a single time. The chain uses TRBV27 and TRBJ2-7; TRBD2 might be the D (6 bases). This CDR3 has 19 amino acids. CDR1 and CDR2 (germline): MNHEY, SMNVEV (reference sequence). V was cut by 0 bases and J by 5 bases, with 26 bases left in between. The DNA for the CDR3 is TGTGCCAGCAGTTTATCCTTCCCCAGGGACTCTAGCGCACGACACGAGCAGTACTTC. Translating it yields CASSLSFPRDSSARHEQYF.

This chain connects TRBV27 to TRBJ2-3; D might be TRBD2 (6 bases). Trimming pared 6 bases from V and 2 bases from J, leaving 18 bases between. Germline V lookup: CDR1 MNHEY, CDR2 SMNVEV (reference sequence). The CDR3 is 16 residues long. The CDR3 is CASRSPGREHTDTQYF. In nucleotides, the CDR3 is TGTGCCAGCAGGTCGCCGGGGCGGGAACACACAGATACGCAGTATTTT.

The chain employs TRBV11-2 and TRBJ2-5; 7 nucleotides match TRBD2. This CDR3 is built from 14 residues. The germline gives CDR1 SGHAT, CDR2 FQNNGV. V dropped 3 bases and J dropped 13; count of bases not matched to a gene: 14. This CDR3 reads CASSFRLVGGSRYF. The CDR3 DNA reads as TGTGCCAGCAGCTTCAGACTAGTGGGGGGGAGTCGGTACTTC.

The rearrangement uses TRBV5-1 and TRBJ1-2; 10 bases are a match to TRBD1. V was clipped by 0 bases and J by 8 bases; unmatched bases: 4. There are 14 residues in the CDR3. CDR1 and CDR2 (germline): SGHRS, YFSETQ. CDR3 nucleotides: TGCGCCAGCAGCTTGGGACAGGGGGCACAAGGCTACACCTTC. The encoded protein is CASSLGQGAQGYTF.

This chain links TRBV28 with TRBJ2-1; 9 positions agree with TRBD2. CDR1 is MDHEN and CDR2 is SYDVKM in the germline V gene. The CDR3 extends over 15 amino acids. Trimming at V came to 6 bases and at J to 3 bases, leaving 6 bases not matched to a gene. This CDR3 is CASSPSGMGYNEQFF. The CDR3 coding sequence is TGTGCCAGCAGCCCTAGCGGGATGGGCTACAATGAGCAGTTCTTC.

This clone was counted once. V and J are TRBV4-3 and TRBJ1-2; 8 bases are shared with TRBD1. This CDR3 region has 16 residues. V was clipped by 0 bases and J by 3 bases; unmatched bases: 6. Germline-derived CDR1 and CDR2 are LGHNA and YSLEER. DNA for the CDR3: TGCGCCAGCAGCCAAGAATGGGCAGGGGGCGACTATGGCTACACCTTC. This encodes CASSQEWAGGDYGYTF.

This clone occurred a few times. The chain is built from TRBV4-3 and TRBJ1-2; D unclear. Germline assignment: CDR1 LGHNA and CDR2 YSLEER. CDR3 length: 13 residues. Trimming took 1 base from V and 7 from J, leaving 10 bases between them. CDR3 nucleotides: TGCGCCAGCAGCCAAGTGTCAGGTGTTGGCTACACCTTC. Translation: CASSQVSGVGYTF.

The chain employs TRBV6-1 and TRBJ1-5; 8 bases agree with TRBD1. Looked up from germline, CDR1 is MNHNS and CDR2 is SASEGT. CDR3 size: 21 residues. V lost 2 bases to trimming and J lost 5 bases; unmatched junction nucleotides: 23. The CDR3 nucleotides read TGTGCCAGCAGTGAATCACAGAGGTGGACAGGGAAGGATAGACGGGATCAGCCCCAGCATTTT. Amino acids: CASSESQRWTGKDRRDQPQHF.

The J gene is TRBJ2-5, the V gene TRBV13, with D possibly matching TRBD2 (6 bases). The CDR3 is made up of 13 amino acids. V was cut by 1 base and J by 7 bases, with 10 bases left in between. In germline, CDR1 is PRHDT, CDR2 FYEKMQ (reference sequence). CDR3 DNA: TGTGCCAGCAGCTTAGCGAGGCGGGGGACCCAGTACTTC. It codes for CASSLARRGTQYF. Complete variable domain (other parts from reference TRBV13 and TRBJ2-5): AAGVIQSPRHLIKEKRETATLKCYPIPRHDTVYWYQQGPGQDPQFLISFYEKMQSDKGSIPDRFSAQQFSDYHSELNMSSLELGDSALYFCASSLARRGTQYFGPGTRLLVL.

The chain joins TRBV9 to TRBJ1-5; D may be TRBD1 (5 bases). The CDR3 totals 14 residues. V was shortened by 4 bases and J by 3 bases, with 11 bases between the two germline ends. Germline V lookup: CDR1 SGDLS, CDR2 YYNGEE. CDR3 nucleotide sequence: TGTGCCAGCAGCCCCCAGGGTTACAATCAGCCCCAGCATTTT. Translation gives CASSPQGYNQPQHF.

DNA for the CDR3: TGTGCCAGCAGCCCTAATCGGGGAGAGGCCCAGCATTTT. Its protein product is CASSPNRGEAQHF. The chain links TRBV11-1 to TRBJ1-5; D is undetermined. Trimming took off 5 bases at V and 11 bases at J, with 16 bases between the two ends. The CDR3 is 13 amino acids. The germline V gene has CDR1 SGHAT and CDR2 FQDESV (reference sequence). The full variable domain, in which reference TRBV11-1 and TRBJ1-5 provide the parts outside the CDR3, is EAEVAQSPRYKITEKSQAVAFWCDPISGHATLYWYRQILGQGPELLVQFQDESVVDDSQLPKDRFSAERLKGVDSTLKIQPAELGDSAMYLCASSPNRGEAQHFGDGTRLSIL.

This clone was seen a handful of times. CDR3 DNA sequence: TGTGCCAGCTCACCTGGCATGGCAAACGGGGAGCTGTTTTTT. As protein: CASSPGMANGELFF. The chain links TRBV18 to TRBJ2-2, with D unresolved. The CDR3 extends over 14 amino acids. In germline, CDR1 is KGHSH, CDR2 LQKENI. Trimming left V 3 bases short and J 7 bases short, with 12 bases between.

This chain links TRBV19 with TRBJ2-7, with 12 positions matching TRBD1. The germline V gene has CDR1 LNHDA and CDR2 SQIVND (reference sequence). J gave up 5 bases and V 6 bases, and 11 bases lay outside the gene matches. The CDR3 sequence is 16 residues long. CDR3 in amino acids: CASRTNRDRGHNEQYF. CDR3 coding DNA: TGTGCCAGTAGAACAAACCGGGACAGGGGGCATAACGAGCAGTACTTC.

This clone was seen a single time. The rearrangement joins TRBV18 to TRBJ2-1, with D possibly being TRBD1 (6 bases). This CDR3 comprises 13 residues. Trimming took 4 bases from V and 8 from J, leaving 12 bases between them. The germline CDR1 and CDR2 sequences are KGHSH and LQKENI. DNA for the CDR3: TGTGCCAGCTCACTTCCGGGGACATATGAGCAGTTCTTC. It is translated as CASSLPGTYEQFF. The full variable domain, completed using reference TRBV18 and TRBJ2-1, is NAGVMQNPRHLVRRRGQEARLRCSPMKGHSHVYWYRQLPEEGLKFMVYLQKENIIDESGMPKERFSAEFPKEGPSILRIQQVVRGDSAAYFCASSLPGTYEQFFGPGTRLTVL.

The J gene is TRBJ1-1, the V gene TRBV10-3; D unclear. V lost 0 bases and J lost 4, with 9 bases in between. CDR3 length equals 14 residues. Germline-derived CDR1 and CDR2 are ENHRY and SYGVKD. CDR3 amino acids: CAISESLRGTEAFF. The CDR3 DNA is TGTGCCATCAGTGAGTCCTTGAGAGGCACTGAAGCTTTCTTT.

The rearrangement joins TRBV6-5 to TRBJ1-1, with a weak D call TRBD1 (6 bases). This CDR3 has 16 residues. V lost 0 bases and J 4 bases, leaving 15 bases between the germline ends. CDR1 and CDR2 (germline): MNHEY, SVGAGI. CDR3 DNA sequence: TGTGCCAGCAGTTACTCGAGTGGGGGCAGTGGCACTGAAGCTTTCTTT. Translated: CASSYSSGGSGTEAFF.

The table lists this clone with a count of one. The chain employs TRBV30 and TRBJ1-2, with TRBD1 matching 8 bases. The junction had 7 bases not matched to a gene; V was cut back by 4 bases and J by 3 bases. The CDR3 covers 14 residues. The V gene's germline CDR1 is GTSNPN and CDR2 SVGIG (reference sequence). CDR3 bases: TGTGCCTGGACCCGACTGGACAGGGACTATGGCTACACCTTC. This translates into CAWTRLDRDYGYTF.